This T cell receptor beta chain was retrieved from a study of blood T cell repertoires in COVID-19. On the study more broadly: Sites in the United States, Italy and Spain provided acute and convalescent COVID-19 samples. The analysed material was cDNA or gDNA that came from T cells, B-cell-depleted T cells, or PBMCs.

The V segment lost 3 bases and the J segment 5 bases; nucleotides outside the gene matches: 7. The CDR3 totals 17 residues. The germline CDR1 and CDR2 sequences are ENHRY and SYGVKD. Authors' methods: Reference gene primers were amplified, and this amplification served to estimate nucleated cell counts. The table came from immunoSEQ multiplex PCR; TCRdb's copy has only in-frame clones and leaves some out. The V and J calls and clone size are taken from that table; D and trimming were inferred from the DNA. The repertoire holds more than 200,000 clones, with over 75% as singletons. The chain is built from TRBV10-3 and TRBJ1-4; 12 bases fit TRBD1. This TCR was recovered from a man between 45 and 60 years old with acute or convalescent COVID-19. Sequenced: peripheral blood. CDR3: CAISDPGQGAWNEKLFF. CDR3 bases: TGTGCCATCAGTGACCCGGGACAGGGGGCTTGGAATGAAAAACTGTTTTTT.